A selection of T cell receptor beta chains follows, all from one sample in a study of cytomegalovirus exposure and HLA in healthy donors. TCRdb keeps only in-frame clones here, not all; method: immunoSEQ multiplex PCR. Here the sample spans over 90,000 clones, approximately 72% being singletons. Sequences were obtained from PBMCs. The receptors were gathered from a woman aged 70-85 years in good health and CMV-seropositive. CDR3s include the opening cysteine and the closing phenylalanine or tryptophan. The D gene is left open where the match is weak. Part of the rows lack a size; the others show once, few, many or a class for expanded clones.

D gene	clone size	J gene	V gene	CDR3 DNA	CDR3 protein
TRBD1	NA	TRBJ1-1	TRBV18	TGTGCCAGCTCGACAGGGGTCGGAAGTCCTGAAGCTTTCTTT	CASSTGVGSPEAFF
NA	NA	TRBJ2-5	TRBV5-6	TGTGCCAGCAGCTCGTTCGGGCAGGGAGGAGAGACCCAGTACTTC	CASSSFGQGGETQYF
TRBD1	NA	TRBJ1-6	TRBV7-2	TGTGCCAGCAGCCTAGGGACAGACTCACCCCTCCACTTT	CASSLGTDSPLHF
NA	NA	TRBJ1-5	TRBV27	TGTGCCAGCTCCACTGGCGGGGAGAGCCAGCCCCAGCATTTT	CASSTGGESQPQHF
TRBD2	NA	TRBJ2-4	TRBV28	TGTGCCAGCAGTGGGGCGGGGGGTCTAGCCAAAAACATTCAGTACTTC	CASSGAGGLAKNIQYF
TRBD2	NA	TRBJ2-7	TRBV5-6	TGTGCCAGCAGCGCTGGACTAGCGGAGTACTACGAGCAGTACTTC	CASSAGLAEYYEQYF
NA	NA	TRBJ2-4	TRBV6-5	TGTGCCAGTGGGTCCTGGGCCTCCAAAAACATTCAGTACTTC	CASGSWASKNIQYF
TRBD2	NA	TRBJ2-1	TRBV7-9	TGTGCCAGCAGCTTAGGTCCGGGACTAGCTAATGAGCAGTTCTTC	CASSLGPGLANEQFF
TRBD1	few	TRBJ1-5	TRBV30	TGTGCCTGGAGTGTAGGGACAGGGAGGAGACAGCCCCAGCATTTT	CAWSVGTGRRQPQHF
NA	few	TRBJ2-1	TRBV10-3	TGTGCCATCAGTGCACAGGGAAAATCCTTAAGCTCCTACAATGAGCAGTTCTTC	CAISAQGKSLSSYNEQFF
NA	once	TRBJ2-4	TRBV4-2	TGTGCCAGCAGCCAAGTTGGAGGACAGTACATTCAGTACTTC	CASSQVGGQYIQYF
TRBD1	NA	TRBJ2-1	TRBV5-1	TGCGCCAGCAGCTTGGGACAGGGGGGCAATGAGCAGTTCTTC	CASSLGQGGNEQFF
NA	few	TRBJ1-2	TRBV7-9	TGTGCCAGCAGCTTAGGAGGCGGATCTGGCTACACCTTC	CASSLGGGSGYTF